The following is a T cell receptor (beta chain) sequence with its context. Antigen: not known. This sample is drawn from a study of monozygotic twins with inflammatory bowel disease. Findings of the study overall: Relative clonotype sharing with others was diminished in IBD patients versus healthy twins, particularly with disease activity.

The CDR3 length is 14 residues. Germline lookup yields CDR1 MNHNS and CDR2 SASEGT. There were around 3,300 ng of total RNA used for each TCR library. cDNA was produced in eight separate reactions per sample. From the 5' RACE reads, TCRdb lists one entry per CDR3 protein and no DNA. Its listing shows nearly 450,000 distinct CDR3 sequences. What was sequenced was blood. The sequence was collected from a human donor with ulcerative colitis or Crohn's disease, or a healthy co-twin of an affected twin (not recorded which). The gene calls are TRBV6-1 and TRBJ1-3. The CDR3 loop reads CASRDQSFGNTIYF.